What follows is one T cell receptor (beta chain) and its context. Its antigen is not known. Assay: immunoSEQ multiplex PCR; the TCRdb copy retains only in-frame clones and omits some. The top ten hold roughly 0.57% of the sample, which has over a million clones, approximately 78% seen once. Germline V gene lookup returns CDR1 GTSNPN and CDR2 SVGIG (reference sequence). This CDR3 has 15 residues. V gave up 2 bases and J gave up 2 bases; unmatched junction bases: 5. The data were taken from a study of shared clonotypes between healthy human individuals. Study at large: The plates for each donor numbered three CD4 naive, three CD4 memory, two CD8 naive and one CD8 memory.

Regarding the study as a whole: Estimated richness values were generally larger in naive subsets than in memory subsets.

All participating donors were Caucasian adults from Nashville, Tennessee. A CD45RA-negative memory subset and a CD45RA+ naive subset were separated from the CD4+ cells. V gene TRBV30 combines with J gene TRBJ2-5, with 10 bases lining up with TRBD2. The TCR originated in a man aged 18-30 years in good health. Some clones in this sample may be carry-over from other donors' samples. Sequenced material: memory CD4+ T cells from PBMCs. Subset defined: CD45RA-negative fraction. CDR3 bases: TGTGCCTGGAGTTGGCTAGCGGGAGCTCAAGAGACCCAGTACTTC. Protein product: CAWSWLAGAQETQYF.